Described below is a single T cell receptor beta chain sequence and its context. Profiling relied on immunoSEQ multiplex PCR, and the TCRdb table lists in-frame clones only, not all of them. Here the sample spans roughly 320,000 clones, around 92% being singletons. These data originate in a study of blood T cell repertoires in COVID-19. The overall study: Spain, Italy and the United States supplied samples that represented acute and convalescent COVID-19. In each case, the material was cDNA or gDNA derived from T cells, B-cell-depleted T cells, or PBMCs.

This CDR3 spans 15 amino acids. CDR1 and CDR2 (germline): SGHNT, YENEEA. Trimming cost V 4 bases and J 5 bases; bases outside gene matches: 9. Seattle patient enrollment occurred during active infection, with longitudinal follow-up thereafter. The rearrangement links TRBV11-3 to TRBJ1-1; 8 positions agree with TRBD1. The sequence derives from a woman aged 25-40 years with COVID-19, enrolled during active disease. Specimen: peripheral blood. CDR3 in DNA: TGTGCCAGCAGCTCAGGGGGCGCACTATGGACTGAAGCTTTCTTT. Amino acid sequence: CASSSGGALWTEAFF.